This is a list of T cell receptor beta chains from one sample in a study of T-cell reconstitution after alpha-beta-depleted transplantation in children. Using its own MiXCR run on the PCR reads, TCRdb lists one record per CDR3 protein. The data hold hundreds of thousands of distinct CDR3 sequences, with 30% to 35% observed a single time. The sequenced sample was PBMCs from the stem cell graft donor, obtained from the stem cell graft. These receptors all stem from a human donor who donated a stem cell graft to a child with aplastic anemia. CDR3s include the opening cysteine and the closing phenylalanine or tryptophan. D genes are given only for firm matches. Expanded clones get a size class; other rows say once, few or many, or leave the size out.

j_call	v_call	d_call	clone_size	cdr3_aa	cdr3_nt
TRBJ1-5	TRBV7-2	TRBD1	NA	CASSLGGQTNQPQHF	TGTGCCAGCAGCTTAGGGGGACAGACCAATCAGCCCCAGCATTTT
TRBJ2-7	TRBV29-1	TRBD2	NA	CSVGIAGSYEQYF	TGCAGCGTTGGGATAGCGGGCTCCTACGAGCAGTACTTC
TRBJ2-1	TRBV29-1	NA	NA	CSARGTAYNEQFF	TGCAGCGCACGGGGGACGGCGTACAATGAGCAGTTCTTC
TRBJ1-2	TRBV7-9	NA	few	CASSLSQGLGYGYTF	TGTGCCAGCAGCCTATCACAGGGTTTAGGGTATGGCTACACCTTC
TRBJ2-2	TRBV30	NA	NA	CAWSLWGTGELFF	TGTGCCTGGAGTTTGTGGGGCACCGGGGAGCTGTTTTTT
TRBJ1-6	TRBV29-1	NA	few	CSVWDGSGSPLHF	TGCAGCGTTTGGGACGGATCCGGTTCACCCCTCCACTTT
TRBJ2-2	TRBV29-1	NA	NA	CSVEDLRAGELFF	TGCAGCGTTGAAGATCTTAGGGCCGGGGAGCTGTTTTTT
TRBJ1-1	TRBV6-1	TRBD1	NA	CASSRRQGRVSNEAFF	TGTGCCAGCAGCCGCCGACAGGGGAGAGTTTCGAATGAAGCTTTCTTT
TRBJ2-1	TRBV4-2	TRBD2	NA	CASRLAGDNEQFF	TGTGCCAGTAGACTAGCGGGAGACAATGAGCAGTTCTTC
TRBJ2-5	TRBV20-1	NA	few	CSVGGRETQYF	TGCAGTGTGGGGGGCCGAGAGACCCAGTACTTC
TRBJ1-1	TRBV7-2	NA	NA	CASSLEALANTEAFF	TGTGCCAGCAGCTTAGAGGCTTTAGCGAACACTGAAGCTTTCTTT